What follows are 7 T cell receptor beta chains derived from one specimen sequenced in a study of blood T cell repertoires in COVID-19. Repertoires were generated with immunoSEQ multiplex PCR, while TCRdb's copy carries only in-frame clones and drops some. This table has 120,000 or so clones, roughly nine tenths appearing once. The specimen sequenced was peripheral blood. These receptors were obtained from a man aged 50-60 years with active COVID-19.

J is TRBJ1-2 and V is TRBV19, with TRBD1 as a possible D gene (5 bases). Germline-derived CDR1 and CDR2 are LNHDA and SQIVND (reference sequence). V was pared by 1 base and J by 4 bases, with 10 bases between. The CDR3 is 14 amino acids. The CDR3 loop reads CASSIAQGTYGYTF. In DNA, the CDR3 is TGTGCCAGTAGTATAGCGCAGGGAACCTATGGCTACACCTTC.

CDR3 coding DNA: TGTGCCAGCAGCTTATCCCTTTTACAGATCTCTGGAAACACCATATATTTT. Protein product: CASSLSLLQISGNTIYF. The chain combines TRBV11-2 with TRBJ1-3, with D uncertain. Per the germline V gene, CDR1 is SGHAT and CDR2 is FQNNGV. This CDR3 region has 17 residues. V was cut by 2 bases and J by 0 bases, with 14 bases left in between. Full variable domain (remainder filled in from reference TRBV11-2 and TRBJ1-3): EAGVAQSPRYKIIEKRQSVAFWCNPISGHATLYWYQQILGQGPKLLIQFQNNGVVDDSQLPKDRFSAERLKGVDSTLKIQPAKLEDSAVYLCASSLSLLQISGNTIYFGEGSWLTVV.

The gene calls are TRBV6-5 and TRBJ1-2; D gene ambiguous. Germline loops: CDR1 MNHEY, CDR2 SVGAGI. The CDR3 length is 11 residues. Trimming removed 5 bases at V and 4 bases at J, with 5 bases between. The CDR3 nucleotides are TGTGCCAGCAGTCACAGCTATGGCTACACCTTC. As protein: CASSHSYGYTF.

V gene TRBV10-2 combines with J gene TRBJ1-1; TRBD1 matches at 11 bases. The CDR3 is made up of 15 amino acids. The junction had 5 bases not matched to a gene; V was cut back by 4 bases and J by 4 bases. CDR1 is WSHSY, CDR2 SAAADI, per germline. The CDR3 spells CASSATGTGGTEAFF. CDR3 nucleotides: TGCGCCAGCAGTGCTACCGGGACAGGGGGCACTGAAGCTTTCTTT.

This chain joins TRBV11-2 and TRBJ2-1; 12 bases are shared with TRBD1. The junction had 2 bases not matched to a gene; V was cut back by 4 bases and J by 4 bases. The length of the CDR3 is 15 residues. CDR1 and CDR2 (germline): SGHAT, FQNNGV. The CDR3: CASSSGQGAYNEQFF. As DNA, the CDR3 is TGTGCCAGCAGCTCGGGACAGGGGGCGTACAATGAGCAGTTCTTC.

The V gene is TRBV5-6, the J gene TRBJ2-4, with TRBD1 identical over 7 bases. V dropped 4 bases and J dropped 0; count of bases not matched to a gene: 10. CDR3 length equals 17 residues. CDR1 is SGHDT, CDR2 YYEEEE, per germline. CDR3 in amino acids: CASSAASGGLAKNIQYF. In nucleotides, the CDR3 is TGTGCCAGCAGCGCCGCCTCAGGGGGTTTAGCCAAAAACATTCAGTACTTC.

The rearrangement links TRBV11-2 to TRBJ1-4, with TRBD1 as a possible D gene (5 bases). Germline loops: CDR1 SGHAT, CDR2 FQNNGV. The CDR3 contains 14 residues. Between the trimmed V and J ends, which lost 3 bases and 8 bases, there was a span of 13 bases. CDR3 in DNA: TGTGCCAGCAGCTTGACAGTCAAGGGCGAAAAACTGTTTTTT. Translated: CASSLTVKGEKLFF.